This TCR beta chain was obtained from a study of technical replicates of blood from a few donors (dated by TCRdb to 2016 to 2017). CDR1 and CDR2 are drawn from the germline V gene: SGHVS, FQNEAQ. The cysteine opens and the phenylalanine closes a CDR3 of 16 amino acids. The retained sequence is limited to the CDR3, 48 bases, with the frame set at the first base. The germline V end is reduced by 2 bases and the J end by 4 bases; junction bases left unmatched: 9. Notes on this clone: Its antigen target is currently unknown. No base qualities exist here, and no much larger clone lies one base off it.

Library preparation used the immunoSEQ multiplex PCR assay. What TCRdb holds here is the immuneACCESS table cut down to in-frame rearrangements. Part of the clones is not present; checked against another copy, under half of the missing clones reflect an unresolved V gene, and the others are unexplained. The table for this sample lists around 93,000 clones; about 95% of them were counted only once. The ten top clones hold less than 0.4% of the sample. The sequence came from a human donor in good health. The sample taken for sequencing was T cells isolated from PBMCs. The rearranged chain carries TRBV7-8 and TRBJ2-3; 7 nucleotides in the junction match TRBD2. The CDR3 region: CASSLTGGSGSDTQYF. The DNA reads as follows: TGTGCCAGCAGCTTAACCGGCGGGAGTGGTTCAGATACGCAGTATTTT.